These 8 T cell receptor beta chains originate from one sample sequenced in a study of blood T cell repertoires in COVID-19. Clones were read by immunoSEQ multiplex PCR, and TCRdb kept only the in-frame ones, dropping some. The profile shows some 80,000 clones, about four fifths of them singletons. Sample: peripheral blood. Every receptor here comes from a woman in her 70s with acute or convalescent COVID-19.

CDR3 DNA sequence: TGTGCCAGCAGCAACCGGTACCAAGAGACCCAGTACTTC. Amino acid sequence: CASSNRYQETQYF. The rearrangement links TRBV7-2 to TRBJ2-5; D unclear. This CDR3 comprises 13 residues. V was shortened by 5 bases and J by 0 bases, with 7 bases between the two germline ends. Germline values: CDR1 SGHTA, CDR2 FQGNSA.

V is TRBV4-2 and J is TRBJ2-3; 9 bases line up with TRBD2. The germline gives CDR1 LGHNA, CDR2 YNFKEQ. The CDR3 contains 19 residues. V gave up 0 bases and J gave up 5 bases; unmatched junction bases: 15. The CDR3 region has the DNA TGTGCCAGCAGCCAAGATTTGATGGGTCGGGGACTAGCCATAGATACGCAGTATTTT. This encodes CASSQDLMGRGLAIDTQYF.

The chain employs TRBV23-1 and TRBJ2-1; TRBD1 matches at 8 bases. TRBV23-1 falls under the ORF class, with uncertain function. Trimming cost V 4 bases and J 4 bases; bases outside gene matches: 3. There are 14 residues in the CDR3. CDR3 coding DNA: TGCGCCAGCAGTCCGGACAGGGAATACAATGAGCAGTTCTTC. Translated: CASSPDREYNEQFF.

This chain links TRBV5-1 with TRBJ2-3; D not resolved. This CDR3 has 13 residues. V lost 2 bases, J lost 5 bases, and 9 bases lay in between. Germline V gene sequence: CDR1 SGHRS, CDR2 YFSETQ. The chain's CDR3 is CASSFVIGDTQYF. The CDR3 DNA follows: TGCGCCAGCAGCTTCGTCATCGGAGATACGCAGTATTTT.

V usage is TRBV7-6 and J usage is TRBJ2-7; D unresolved. Germline loops: CDR1 SGHVS, CDR2 FNYEAQ. The length of the CDR3 is 16 residues. V gave up 5 bases and J gave up 6 bases, with 23 bases separating them. As DNA, the CDR3 is TGTGCCAGCAGCCAATTGTCTAGGCGGCCTACGGGCGAGCAGTACTTC. As protein: CASSQLSRRPTGEQYF.

V and J are TRBV7-9 and TRBJ2-2; D may be TRBD2 (6 bases). V shed 3 bases and J shed 0 bases, with 8 bases lying between them. This CDR3 region has 15 residues. The germline V gene has CDR1 SEHNR and CDR2 FQNEAQ (reference sequence). The CDR3 coding sequence is TGTGCCAGCAGCTTCGGGAGTTCGAACACCGGGGAGCTGTTTTTT. It yields the protein CASSFGSSNTGELFF. The full variable domain, completed using reference TRBV7-9 and TRBJ2-2, is DTGVSQNPRHKITKRGQNVTFRCDPISEHNRLYWYRQTLGQGPEFLTYFQNEAQLEKSRLLSDRFSAERPKGSFSTLEIQRTEQGDSAMYLCASSFGSSNTGELFFGEGSRLTVL.

This rearrangement joins TRBV2 to TRBJ1-2, with no clear D. The CDR3 is 12 amino acids. Between the trimmed V and J ends, which lost 6 bases and 9 bases, there was a span of 14 bases. Germline V gives CDR1 SNHLY, CDR2 FYNNEI. The CDR3 is CASRGSPISYTF. CDR3 nucleotide sequence: TGTGCCAGCAGAGGGAGTCCGATTAGCTACACCTTC.

The gene calls are TRBV4-1 and TRBJ1-2; possible D gene TRBD1, 5 bases. This CDR3 region has 16 residues. Trimming removed 1 base at V and 4 bases at J, with 16 bases between. Germline assignment: CDR1 MGHRA and CDR2 YSYEKL. CDR3 protein: CASSQGEQVATYGYTF. CDR3 nucleotide sequence: TGCGCCAGCAGCCAAGGAGAACAGGTGGCGACCTATGGCTACACCTTC.